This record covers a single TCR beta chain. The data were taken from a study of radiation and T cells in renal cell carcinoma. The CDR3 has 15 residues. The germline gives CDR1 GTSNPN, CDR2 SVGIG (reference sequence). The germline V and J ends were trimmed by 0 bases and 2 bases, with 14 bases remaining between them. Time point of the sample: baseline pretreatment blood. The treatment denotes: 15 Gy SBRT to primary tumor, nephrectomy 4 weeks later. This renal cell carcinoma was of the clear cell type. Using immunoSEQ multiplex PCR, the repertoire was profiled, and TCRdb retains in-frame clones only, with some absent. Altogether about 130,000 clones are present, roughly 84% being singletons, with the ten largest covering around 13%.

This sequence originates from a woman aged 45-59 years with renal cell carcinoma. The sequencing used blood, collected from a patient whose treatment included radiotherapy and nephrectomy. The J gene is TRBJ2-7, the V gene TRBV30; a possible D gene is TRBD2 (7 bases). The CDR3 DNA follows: TGTGCCTGGAGTGTGTCATGGGGGGGCCCCTACGAGCAGTACTTC. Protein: CAWSVSWGGPYEQYF.